The clone carrying this T cell receptor beta chain was seen more than once but under ten times. There are 17 residues in the CDR3. Germline V lookup: CDR1 MDHEN, CDR2 SYDVKM. Trimming took 5 bases from V and 4 from J, leaving 24 bases between them. This sample stems from a study of cytomegalovirus exposure and HLA in healthy donors. PCR employed 60 Vbeta and 13 Jbeta primers. Profiling relied on immunoSEQ multiplex PCR, and the TCRdb table lists in-frame clones only, not all of them. There are over 150,000 clones in the sample; just under 80% occur only once, and around 3% lies in the top ten. This TCR came from a woman aged 45-60 years in good health and CMV-seropositive. V gene TRBV28 combines with J gene TRBJ2-7, with a weak D call TRBD1 (6 bases). Sequenced input: PBMCs. CDR3 loop: CASSPIEGSGHPYEQYF. CDR3 DNA sequence: TGTGCCAGCAGTCCCATAGAGGGTTCGGGACACCCTTACGAGCAGTACTTC.